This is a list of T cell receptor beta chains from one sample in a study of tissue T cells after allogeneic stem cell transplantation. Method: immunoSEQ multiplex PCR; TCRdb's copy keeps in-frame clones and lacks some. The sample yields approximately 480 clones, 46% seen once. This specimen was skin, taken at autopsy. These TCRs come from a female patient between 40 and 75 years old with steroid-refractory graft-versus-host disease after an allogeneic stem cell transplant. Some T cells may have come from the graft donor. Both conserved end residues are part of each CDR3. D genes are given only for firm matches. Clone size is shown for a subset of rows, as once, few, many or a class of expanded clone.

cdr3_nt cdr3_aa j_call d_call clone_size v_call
TGCGCCAGCAGCTTGAGACGGGGGAGCTACGAGCAGTACTTC CASSLRRGSYEQYF TRBJ2-7 - - TRBV5-1
TGTGCCAGCAGGGGCGGGTGGGCTAGCGGACGAGGAGAGCAGTACTTC CASRGGWASGRGEQYF TRBJ2-7 TRBD2 - TRBV2
TGCGCCAGCAGCCAAGATCTGGGGGCAGGGGAAGCTTTCTTT CASSQDLGAGEAFF TRBJ1-1 - few TRBV4-1
TGTGCCAGCAGCCACATTGCCAGCGTTGGCTACACCTTC CASSHIASVGYTF TRBJ1-2 - - TRBV14
TGTGCCAGCAGCCAAGATAGGACTAGCGGGAGTAATGAGCAGTTCTTC CASSQDRTSGSNEQFF TRBJ2-1 TRBD2 large TRBV3-1/TRBV3-2
TGTGCCAGCAGTCAGACAGGGATCTATGGCTACACCTTC CASSQTGIYGYTF TRBJ1-2 TRBD1 few TRBV2
TGTGCCAGCAGCTTAAACGGGAGAGGCTACGAGCAGTACTTC CASSLNGRGYEQYF TRBJ2-7 - - TRBV7-2
TGTGCCAGCAGCCAGTCAGGGGCGACGAACTATGGCTACACCTTC CASSQSGATNYGYTF TRBJ1-2 - few TRBV4-2
TGTGCCAGCAGCCAAGATCTTATTGGCACAGATACGCAGTATTTT CASSQDLIGTDTQYF TRBJ2-3 - - TRBV3-1/TRBV3-2
TGTGCCACCGCGAGAGGCGATGAAAAACTGTTTTTT CATARGDEKLFF TRBJ1-4 - large TRBV7-9
TGTGCCAGCAGTGAGACGGGAGAAAAACTGTTTTTT CASSETGEKLFF TRBJ1-4 - few TRBV12-3/TRBV12-4
TGTGCCAGCAGCTTTGACAGGGGGCTAGGCTACACCTTC CASSFDRGLGYTF TRBJ1-2 TRBD1 - TRBV7-2
TGTGCCAGCAGTTTAGGAGGTAACACTGAAGCTTTCTTT CASSLGGNTEAFF TRBJ1-1 - hyperexpanded TRBV12-3/TRBV12-4
TGTGCCAGCAGCCCCTGGGAGACCCAGTACTTC CASSPWETQYF TRBJ2-5 - - TRBV7-6
TGTGCCAGCAGCCAAGGGGTATTTGGCGACACTGAAGCTTTCTTT CASSQGVFGDTEAFF TRBJ1-1 - - TRBV4-2
TGCGCCAGCAGCCTAGACAGGGAAGCTTTCTTT CASSLDREAFF TRBJ1-1 - few TRBV5-1
TGTGCCAGTAGTGGGAGACAGGGCCGGCACATCGATGAGCAGTTCTTC CASSGRQGRHIDEQFF TRBJ2-1 TRBD1 few TRBV19
TGTGCCAGCAGCTTAGTGGGTAGCGGTACCAAAAACATTCAGTACTTC CASSLVGSGTKNIQYF TRBJ2-4 - - TRBV11-2
TGTGCCAGCAGCGGCCGGGCAGGCCGGTACTCTGGAAACACCATATATTTT CASSGRAGRYSGNTIYF TRBJ1-3 - few TRBV9
TGTGCCACCAGCAGCCAGGGCTTTACCGGGGAGCTGTTTTTT CATSSQGFTGELFF TRBJ2-2 - - TRBV15
TGTGCCAGTAGTATCAGGGGTCGCGGCTACACCTTC CASSIRGRGYTF TRBJ1-2 - - TRBV19
TGTGCCAGCAGCCGGTCGGGGACTAGCGGTATCTACGAGCAGTACTTC CASSRSGTSGIYEQYF TRBJ2-7 TRBD2 medium-sized TRBV7-9
TGTGCCAGCAGTCGGGGTATACACGAGCAGTACTTC CASSRGIHEQYF TRBJ2-7 - once TRBV6-5
TGTGCCAGCGGGATCGTCCATCGAAACACCATATATTTT CASGIVHRNTIYF TRBJ1-3 - - TRBV7-9